Shown below are 21 T cell receptor beta chains from a single sample sequenced in a study of identical twins (dated by TCRdb to 2015 to 2016). Library construction relied on 5' RACE. TCRdb shows the sequencer as Illumina HiSeq 2000. TCRdb trimmed the raw reads at Q25, called clones with MiXCR and kept productive beta chains. One record per CDR3 amino acid sequence lists the most common genes and DNA. This sample holds fewer than 550,000 distinct CDR3 sequences; 15% were observed only once. Less than 0.5% of the sample is in the top ten clones. The data also belong to a second study, concerning yellow fever vaccine responses in identical twins.

Sequenced input: CD4+ T cells sorted from blood. Source of these receptors: a woman aged 18-35 years in good health.

The chain employs TRBV18 and TRBJ2-5; D possibly corresponds to TRBD1 (6 bases). In germline, CDR1 is KGHSH, CDR2 LQKENI. The CDR3 runs to 14 residues. Trimming cost V 3 bases and J 4 bases, with 12 bases left between them. CDR3 amino acids: CASSPNSRGETQYF. In DNA, the CDR3 is TGTGCCAGCTCACCGAACAGCAGGGGAGAGACCCAGTACTTC.

CDR3 in amino acids: CASSPRRGGVVYFF. In nucleotides, the CDR3 is TGTGCCAGCAGCCCCCGCCGGGGGGGGGTTGTCTACTTCTTC. The chain couples TRBV7-6 to TRBJ2-1, with TRBD2 matching over 8 bases. Germline V gives CDR1 SGHVS, CDR2 FNYEAQ. The V gene end was trimmed by 5 bases and the J gene end by 16 bases; junction bases not matched to a gene: 16. This CDR3 region has 14 residues.

The genes are TRBV7-3 and TRBJ1-1; no reliable D call. The CDR3 length is 15 residues. Germline V gene lookup returns CDR1 SGHTA and CDR2 FQGTGA. Trimming shortened V by 0 bases and J by 0 bases, and 8 bases separated the two germline ends. CDR3 DNA sequence: TGTGCCAGCAGCTTAACGTCGGAGTTGAACACTGAAGCTTTCTTT. Protein: CASSLTSELNTEAFF.

This chain joins TRBV28 and TRBJ2-7; 7 bases match TRBD1. V trimming: 5 bases; J trimming: 3 bases; junction bases outside the gene matches: 10. The CDR3 is 15 amino acids. The germline V gene encodes CDR1 MDHEN and CDR2 SYDVKM. The CDR3 loop reads CASSKTTGPYYEQYV. For the CDR3, the DNA is TGTGCCAGCAGTAAAACGACAGGGCCCTACTACGAGCAGTACGTC.

Only a few counts were recorded for this clonotype. The rearrangement links TRBV7-9 to TRBJ1-6; D gene uncertain. CDR1 is SEHNR and CDR2 is FQNEAQ in the germline V gene (reference sequence). The CDR3 contains 12 residues. The V gene lost 1 base and the J gene lost 5 bases, with 0 bases spanning the gap. The CDR3 is CASSLDNSPLHF. The CDR3, as DNA: TGTGCCAGCAGCTTAGATAATTCACCCCTCCACTTT.

This clonotype was counted between two and nine times. The chain is built from TRBV4-1 and TRBJ2-1; the match to TRBD2 covers 13 bases. CDR1 and CDR2 from the germline V gene are MGHRA and YSYEKL. The CDR3 spans 16 residues. J was trimmed by 8 bases and V by 0 bases; bases with no gene match: 4. CDR3 coding DNA: TGCGCCAGCAGCCAAGAACTAGCGGGGGGGCAGCATGAGCAGTTCTTC. Residues: CASSQELAGGQHEQFF.

This clonotype was detected a few times. The chain employs TRBV29-1 and TRBJ2-5; perhaps TRBD2 as D (6 bases). Trimming pared 4 bases from V and 4 bases from J, leaving 19 bases between. The CDR3 is 15 amino acids. Looked up from germline, CDR1 is SQVTM and CDR2 is ANQGSEA. This CDR3 reads CSVVGGPLGGETQYF. In DNA, the CDR3 is TGCAGCGTTGTCGGAGGGCCTCTCGGGGGAGAGACCCAGTACTTC.

V usage is TRBV10-3 and J usage is TRBJ2-3; TRBD1 agrees at 9 bases. Germline CDR1 is ENHRY and CDR2 is SYGVKD. This CDR3 has 15 residues. Unmatched junction bases numbered 3, after V lost 3 bases and J lost 2 bases. The CDR3 loop reads CAISDGQGYTDTQYF. The DNA of the CDR3 is TGTGCCATCAGTGACGGACAGGGGTACACAGATACGCAGTATTTT.

This clonotype turned up a few times. The CDR3 here is CASRSRAQYF. The CDR3 DNA is TGTGCCAGCAGATCCCGGGCGCAGTATTTT. This sequence joins TRBV2 and TRBJ2-3; D uncertain. Germline V CDR1 and CDR2: SNHLY, FYNNEI. The CDR3 sequence is 10 residues long. Between the trimmed V and J ends, which lost 6 bases and 10 bases, there was a span of 8 bases.

This clonotype occurred a few times. The V and J genes are TRBV5-1 and TRBJ2-5, with 8 bases matching TRBD2. Trimming at V came to 5 bases and at J to 1 base, leaving 4 bases not matched to a gene. In germline, CDR1 is SGHRS, CDR2 YFSETQ. This CDR3 region has 14 residues. DNA for the CDR3: TGCGCCAGCAGACCCGGACTAGCCCAAGAGACCCAGTACTTC. Translating gives CASRPGLAQETQYF.

This rearrangement joins TRBV12-3 or TRBV12-4 to TRBJ1-2; D remains unclear. The CDR3 loop spans 15 amino acids. The ends were cut back, 3 bases at V and 0 bases at J, with 11 bases in the middle. CDR3 protein: CASSLRRAANYGYTF. In DNA form, the CDR3 reads TGTGCCAGCAGTTTGAGGAGGGCAGCTAACTATGGCTACACCTTC.

In this sample, this clonotype turned up a few times. V is TRBV19 and J is TRBJ1-1; the D is unclear. Trimming pared 7 bases from V and 1 base from J, leaving 10 bases between. The CDR3 length is 13 residues. Germline V gene lookup returns CDR1 LNHDA and CDR2 SQIVND (reference sequence). This CDR3 reads CASTSSGNTEAFF. In nucleotides, the CDR3 is TGTGCCAGTACTTCGTCAGGGAACACTGAAGCTTTCTTT.

V is TRBV5-5 and J is TRBJ2-2, with D perhaps matching TRBD2 (6 bases). Germline V gene lookup returns CDR1 SGHKS and CDR2 YYEKEE (reference sequence). Trimming cost V 2 bases and J 6 bases, with 11 bases left between them. The CDR3 consists of 14 residues. The CDR3 nucleotides are TGTGCCAGCAGCTTACGGAGGGTCGCCGGGGAGCTGTTTTTT. Protein product: CASSLRRVAGELFF.

Only a few counts were recorded for this clonotype. V is TRBV12-3 or TRBV12-4 and J is TRBJ2-7, with a possible D match to TRBD2 (5 bases). With 6 bases removed from V and 3 bases from J, the gap between germline ends came to 9 bases. The CDR3 loop spans 12 amino acids. The CDR3 is CASRARDYEQYF. CDR3 bases: TGTGCCAGCAGAGCCCGGGACTACGAGCAGTACTTC.

This clonotype was seen only a few times. The CDR3 reads CASSQGSRGGPNTEAFF. DNA for the CDR3: TGTGCCAGCAGCCAAGGGAGCAGGGGAGGGCCGAACACTGAAGCTTTCTTT. The chain combines TRBV3-1 with TRBJ1-1; a possible D gene is TRBD1 (6 bases). Germline assignment: CDR1 LGHDT and CDR2 YNNKEL (reference sequence). V gave up 1 base and J gave up 1 base, with 16 bases separating them. This CDR3 region has 17 residues. Complete variable domain (other parts from reference TRBV3-1 and TRBJ1-1): DTAVSQTPKYLVTQMGNDKSIKCEQNLGHDTMYWYKQDSKKFLKIMFSYNNKELIINETVPNRFSPKSPDKAHLNLHINSLELGDSAVYFCASSQGSRGGPNTEAFFGQGTRLTVV.

Only a few counts were recorded for this clonotype. The chain is built from TRBV20-1 and TRBJ2-7; D remains ambiguous. Germline V lookup: CDR1 DFQATT, CDR2 SNEGSKA (reference sequence). The CDR3 loop spans 13 amino acids. Trimming took 6 bases from V and 3 from J, leaving 15 bases between them. The CDR3 bases are TGCAGTGCCGAGGCGACCCCTAACTACGAGCAGTACTTC. Its translation is CSAEATPNYEQYF.

This clonotype has just a few counts. The CDR3 reads CASSPLGAGGSNEQFF. The CDR3, as DNA: TGTGCCAGCAGCCCCTTAGGAGCGGGAGGGTCGAATGAGCAGTTCTTC. The rearrangement links TRBV7-2 to TRBJ2-1; 10 positions agree with TRBD2. CDR3 size: 16 residues. CDR1 is SGHTA and CDR2 is FQGNSA in the germline V gene. The trim removed 5 bases at V and 7 bases at J, leaving 11 bases unmatched.

This clonotype turned up a few times. The chain links TRBV6-5 to TRBJ1-6; D gene ambiguous. The CDR3 sequence is 17 residues long. The germline gives CDR1 MNHEY, CDR2 SVGAGI. V lost 2 bases to trimming and J lost 0 bases, with 11 bases between them. The CDR3 bases are TGTGCCAGCAGTTACGGGGTAGCATACTCCTATAATTCACCCCTCCACTTT. This codes for CASSYGVAYSYNSPLHF.

This chain connects TRBV10-2 to TRBJ2-1, with 9 bases fitting TRBD2. CDR1 WSHSY and CDR2 SAAADI come from the germline V gene. The CDR3 runs 13 residues. The junction had 7 bases not matched to a gene; V was cut back by 10 bases and J by 6 bases. The CDR3 nucleotides read TGCGCCACCCCTGGGACTAGCCCCAATGAGCAGTTCTTC. Amino acid sequence: CATPGTSPNEQFF.

This chain uses TRBV19 with TRBJ2-4; D might be TRBD1 (6 bases). V was pared by 4 bases and J by 5 bases, with 18 bases between. Germline V lookup: CDR1 LNHDA, CDR2 SQIVND (reference sequence). This CDR3 has 16 amino acids. The DNA of the CDR3 is TGTGCCAGTAGTAACCCCGACAGGTCGGTCCAAAACATTCAGTACTTC. Protein sequence: CASSNPDRSVQNIQYF.

This clonotype was recorded a few times. The chain combines TRBV5-1 with TRBJ2-3, with 11 bases matching TRBD2. The germline V gene encodes CDR1 SGHRS and CDR2 YFSETQ. The CDR3 contains 16 residues. With V trimmed by 2 bases and J by 2 bases, 4 bases remained unmatched. CDR3 coding DNA: TGCGCCAGCAGCTTCCAGACTAGCGGGACCACAGATACGCAGTATTTT. This sequence encodes CASSFQTSGTTDTQYF.